The TCR beta chain described here comes from a study of CDR3 diversity in severe acne. TCRdb redid the calling of the PCR reads with MiXCR, one entry per CDR3 protein. The sample carries over 90,000 distinct CDR3 sequences, roughly 51% recorded once. V was pared by 9 bases and J by 6 bases, with 17 bases between. The length of the CDR3 is 13 residues. Germline V gene sequence: CDR1 ENHRY, CDR2 SYGVKD. This clonotype has at least ten counts. Sequencing input: blood. This chain connects TRBV10-3 to TRBJ1-2, with D possibly TRBD1 on 6 matching bases. The sequence derives from a male donor with acne. The CDR3 DNA sequence: TGTGCCATAAGGGGGACGCGCTCCAATGGCTACACCTTC. Encoded protein: CAIRGTRSNGYTF.